This passage covers 5 T cell receptor beta chains from one sample sequenced in a study of blood T cell repertoires in COVID-19 (dated by TCRdb to about 2020). Receptor amplification or capture employed the immunoSEQ multiplex PCR assay. Imported from immuneACCESS, the table was reduced by TCRdb to in-frame sequences with V and J called. These copies leave out some clones; in studies compared against another copy, an unresolved V gene accounts for under half, and the cause of the remainder is not known. The sample table shows 300,000 or so clones, and approximately 90% are seen once. Of the sample, approximately 3.3% falls within the top ten clones. The material sequenced was peripheral blood. These receptor sequences come from a woman in her thirties or forties with acute or convalescent COVID-19.

This clone was picked up one time. The chain has TRBV24-1 and TRBJ1-1; D gene ambiguous. The CDR3 totals 11 residues. V shed 4 bases and J shed 10 bases, with 9 bases lying between them. Germline CDR1 is KGHDR and CDR2 is SFDVKD. The CDR3 sequence: CATSDHSRAFF. The CDR3 bases are TGTGCCACCAGTGACCATTCTAGAGCTTTCTTT.

This chain uses TRBV18 with TRBJ1-4; unclear D gene. Germline lookup yields CDR1 KGHSH and CDR2 LQKENI. This CDR3 has 15 amino acids. The V end was cut by 0 bases, the J end by 7 bases, with 12 bases between. CDR3 DNA: TGTGCCAGCTCACCACCGGAGGCCTTGGGTGAAAAACTGTTTTTT. This encodes CASSPPEALGEKLFF.

DNA of the CDR3: TGTGCCAGCAAAGAGTTCTCTGGGGCCAACGTCCTGACTTTC. Its protein product is CASKEFSGANVLTF. The chain uses TRBV6-5 and TRBJ2-6, with D hard to call. Germline values: CDR1 MNHEY, CDR2 SVGAGI. V lost 7 bases, J lost 0 bases, and 7 bases lay in between. The CDR3 sequence is 14 residues long.

This chain joins TRBV2 and TRBJ1-1, with 11 bases lining up with TRBD1. Trimming took 4 bases from V and 4 from J; bases not matched to a gene: 2. Germline lookup yields CDR1 SNHLY and CDR2 FYNNEI. This CDR3 spans 14 amino acids. The CDR3 bases are TGTGCCAGCAGTGCCGGGACAGGGGGCACTGAAGCTTTCTTT. It codes for CASSAGTGGTEAFF.

This chain connects TRBV5-8 to TRBJ2-7; no definite D call. This CDR3 comprises 13 residues. Trimming took off 0 bases at V and 9 bases at J, with 13 bases between the two ends. CDR1 is SGHTS, CDR2 YDEGEE, per germline. This CDR3 reads CASSLDRSPGQYV. The CDR3 bases are TGTGCCAGCAGCTTGGATCGGTCTCCGGGGCAGTACGTC.